The text below deals with one TCR beta chain. This receptor's antigen is unknown. There are no base qualities to consult, and no much larger clone falls within one base. The collaborating institutions used their own protocols to collect whole blood in K2EDTA tubes. Collaborator samples were shipped for TCRbeta analysis as frozen whole blood, isolated PBMCs, or DNA extracted from either sample type. The CDR3 has 13 amino acids, counting the end cysteine and phenylalanine. Here the CDR3 DNA is all that survives: 39 bases in frame from base 1. For CDR1 and CDR2, the germline V gene lists SGHVS and FQNEAQ. The V and J ends are trimmed by 5 bases and 2 bases, leaving 9 bases between them. The sample is drawn from a study of blood T cell repertoires in COVID-19 (dated by TCRdb to about 2020). Describing the broader study: The collaborator samples originated in the United States, Italy and Spain and spanned the acute and convalescent phases of COVID-19. The prospective study material was composed of cDNA or gDNA derived from T cells, B-cell-depleted T cells, or PBMCs. Deeply sampled blood TCRbeta repertoires from subjects exposed to, actively infected with, or recovered from COVID-19 were included in the dataset. The repertoires were made available in a free public database intended to serve as a resource for research on the immune response to SARS-CoV-2. Samples came from the ongoing ImmuneRACE study (first 160 participants) plus 1,254 subjects from 6 global collaborators. The sample metadata nearly always contained a de-identified subject ID, COVID-19 status, age in years and sex. Where available, HLA class I and class II types were obtained from metadata supplied by the sample provider rather than from assay-based typing. Overall results and qualifications from the work: Clinical and demographic metadata were provided uncurated, with the amount varying by source and participant.

TCRbeta CDR3 regions were amplified from genomic DNA using the immunoSEQ Assay, a bias-controlled multiplex PCR. The authors processed their data as follows. Nucleated cell counts per sample were estimated from amplification of reference gene primers within the assay. To quantify the absolute abundance of each unique TCRbeta CDR3 rearrangement, sequence reads were collapsed and filtered. Productive Simpson clonality was computed per sample as the square root of Simpson's diversity index over productive rearrangements. The table was pulled from immuneACCESS by TCRdb, which kept in-frame rearrangements only. Such tables lose some clones; where checked, under half of the loss comes from unresolved V genes, and the rest has no known cause. The DNA was the basis for D and trimming; V, J and clone size are from that table. Counted in this sample were roughly 220,000 clones; around nine tenths of them appeared once. The ten largest clones take up about 3% of the sample.

Sequencing input: peripheral blood. The source is a man aged 55 to 70 with acute or convalescent COVID-19. The V gene is TRBV7-8 and the J gene is TRBJ1-2; 5 matching bases give a weak D call of TRBD1. Read as DNA, the sequence is TGTGCCAGCAGCCCAGGGATGAACTATGGCTACACCTTC. Its protein product is CASSPGMNYGYTF.